Sequencing of this TCR beta chain was carried out in a study of cytomegalovirus exposure and HLA in healthy donors. Both 60 Vbeta primers and 13 Jbeta primers went into the PCR. Profiling relied on immunoSEQ multiplex PCR, and the TCRdb table lists in-frame clones only, not all of them. Among about 120,000 clones listed, roughly 80% were seen once. Unmatched junction bases numbered 7, after V lost 5 bases and J lost 11 bases. The CDR3 has 11 residues. Sample: PBMCs. The TCR comes from a young man in good health and CMV-seropositive. The chain is built from TRBV5-3 and TRBJ2-7, with TRBD1 identical over 7 bases. TRBV5-3 is annotated as an ORF whose role is uncertain. As DNA, the CDR3 is TGTGCCAGAAGACCCCGGGACAGAAAGTACTTC. Its protein is CARRPRDRKYF.